The following is a T cell receptor (beta chain) sequence with its context. The antigen is not known. The entry originates in a study of cytomegalovirus exposure and HLA in healthy donors. The PCR had 60 Vbeta and 13 Jbeta primers. TCRdb's table, derived via immunoSEQ multiplex PCR, lists solely in-frame clones and lacks some. The repertoire table contains 100,000 to 150,000 clones. General study findings and limits: Data from an earlier analysis indicated that most TCR beta V segments were productive either about 87% or about 30% of the time.

The CDR3 contains 16 residues. Germline CDR1 is SGDLS and CDR2 is YYNGEE. V lost 0 bases and J lost 0, with 10 bases in between. This TCR came from a man aged 35 to 55 in good health and CMV-seronegative. The chain carries TRBV9 and TRBJ2-1; the D gene is possibly TRBD1 (5 bases). The material sequenced was PBMCs. For the CDR3, the DNA is TGTGCCAGCAGCGTAGATGGGGCGTTCTCCTACAATGAGCAGTTCTTC. It codes for CASSVDGAFSYNEQFF. The whole variable domain, remainder taken from reference TRBV9 and TRBJ2-1, is DSGVTQTPKHLITATGQRVTLRCSPRSGDLSVYWYQQSLDQGLQFLIQYYNGEERAKGNILERFSAQQFPDLHSELNLSSLELGDSALYFCASSVDGAFSYNEQFFGPGTRLTVL.